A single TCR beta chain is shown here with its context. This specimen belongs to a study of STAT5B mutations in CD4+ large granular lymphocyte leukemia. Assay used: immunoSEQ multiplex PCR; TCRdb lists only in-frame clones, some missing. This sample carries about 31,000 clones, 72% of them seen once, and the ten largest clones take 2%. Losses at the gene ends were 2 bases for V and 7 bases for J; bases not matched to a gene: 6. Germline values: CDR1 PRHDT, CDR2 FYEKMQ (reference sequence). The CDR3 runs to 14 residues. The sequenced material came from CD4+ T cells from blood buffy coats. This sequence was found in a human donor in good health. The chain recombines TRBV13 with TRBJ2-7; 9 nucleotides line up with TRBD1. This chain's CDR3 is CASSLRDRVGEQYF. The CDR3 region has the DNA TGTGCCAGCAGCTTAAGGGACAGGGTAGGTGAGCAGTACTTC.